The clone carrying this T cell receptor (beta chain) occurred once. Antigen unknown. The repertoire was sequenced with immunoSEQ multiplex PCR; TCRdb's copy has only in-frame clones and lacks some. The sample lists roughly 70,000 clones, 70% to 90% seen once, with 1.3% in the top ten. The length of the CDR3 is 11 residues. Trimming left V 3 bases short and J 4 bases short, with 3 bases between. The V gene's germline CDR1 is LGHDT and CDR2 YNNKEL (reference sequence). This entry belongs to a study of T cell responses to AZD1222 COVID-19 vaccine. Findings and limits, study-wide: At baseline, seropositivity was found in only a handful of AZD1222 recipients.

The material sequenced was peripheral blood, taken 28 days after the second AZD1222 dose. The TCR originated in an adult who received the AZD1222 COVID-19 vaccine. The rearrangement links TRBV3-1 (or the pseudogene TRBV3-2) to TRBJ2-5; no clear D gene. The chain's CDR3 is CASSHVETQYF. In DNA, the CDR3 is TGTGCCAGCAGCCATGTAGAGACCCAGTACTTC.